Below, 13 T cell receptor beta chains from the same sample are listed, as sequenced in a study of somatic mutations in cytotoxic T cells in rheumatoid arthritis. Sequencing was performed with immunoSEQ multiplex PCR; in TCRdb, only in-frame clones are kept and a portion is missing. The sample gives some 14,000 clones, 65% to 75% of which show up once; roughly 13% is in the top ten. Sequencing was performed on CD8+ T cells sorted from blood. These receptors were obtained from an adult with rheumatoid arthritis.

The chain recombines TRBV2 with TRBJ2-2; 7 bases map to TRBD1. This CDR3 spans 14 amino acids. Per the germline V gene, CDR1 is SNHLY and CDR2 is FYNNEI. V trimming: 10 bases; J trimming: 0 bases; junction bases outside the gene matches: 5. The CDR3 DNA reads TGTGCCACAAAGGGACAGCCGAACACCGGGGAGCTGTTTTTT. Protein product: CATKGQPNTGELFF.

The genes are TRBV5-6 and TRBJ1-2; TRBD1 agrees at 8 bases. CDR3 length: 17 amino acids. Germline-derived CDR1 and CDR2 are SGHDT and YYEEEE. The ends lost 0 bases at V and 4 bases at J; junction bases unmatched: 11. The CDR3 reads CASSLGQGAVGGYGYTF. The CDR3 bases are TGTGCCAGCAGCTTGGGGCAGGGGGCGGTCGGCGGCTATGGCTACACCTTC.

This clone was seen only once. J is TRBJ1-1 and V is TRBV6-5; possibly TRBD1 for D (5 bases). The CDR3 has 14 residues. Germline-derived CDR1 and CDR2 are MNHEY and SVGAGI. With 3 bases removed from V and 1 base from J, the gap between germline ends came to 9 bases. The CDR3 here is CASSYGQGNTEAFF. In nucleotides, the CDR3 is TGTGCCAGCAGTTATGGGCAGGGGAACACTGAAGCTTTCTTT.

V gene TRBV19 combines with J gene TRBJ2-5; the match to TRBD1 covers 9 bases. V was clipped by 10 bases and J by 7 bases; unmatched bases: 7. Germline V lookup: CDR1 LNHDA, CDR2 SQIVND (reference sequence). This CDR3 has 12 amino acids. CDR3 coding DNA: TGTGCCACCGCGGACAGGGGCACGACCCAGTACTTC. It is translated as CATADRGTTQYF.

The chain uses TRBV7-8 and TRBJ2-3, with 13 bases matching TRBD2. J gave up 3 bases and V 5 bases, and 8 bases lay outside the gene matches. The CDR3 has 17 residues. Germline CDR1 and CDR2: SGHVS and FQNEAQ. The CDR3 nucleotides read TGTGCCAGCAGCCCAGGGACTAGCGGGATTCCGACAGATACGCAGTATTTT. Amino acids: CASSPGTSGIPTDTQYF.

The chain uses TRBV5-6 and TRBJ2-1; TRBD2 matches at 7 bases. CDR3 length: 16 amino acids. V was clipped by 1 base and J by 7 bases; unmatched bases: 11. Germline V gene lookup returns CDR1 SGHDT and CDR2 YYEEEE. The CDR3 DNA sequence: TGTGCCAGCAGCTTGTTGGCGGCGGGAGCTGGGAATGAGCAGTTCTTC. The encoded protein is CASSLLAAGAGNEQFF.

This chain joins TRBV30 and TRBJ1-2; D might be TRBD1 (5 bases). The CDR3 runs 11 residues. The V end was cut by 1 base, the J end by 8 bases, with 8 bases between. Germline-derived CDR1 and CDR2 are GTSNPN and SVGIG (reference sequence). The CDR3 reads CAWSGGDGYTF. CDR3 in DNA: TGTGCCTGGAGTGGTGGGGACGGCTACACCTTC.

This chain connects TRBV15 to TRBJ1-1, with TRBD1 matching over 8 bases. With 4 bases clipped from V and 0 bases from J, the junction kept 19 bases outside the gene matches. Germline V gene lookup returns CDR1 LNHNV and CDR2 YYDKDF (reference sequence). This CDR3 contains 20 residues. The CDR3 DNA sequence: TGTGCCACCAGCAAAAAATCGCTCGGGACAGGTACCTCTATGAACACTGAAGCTTTCTTT. The encoded protein is CATSKKSLGTGTSMNTEAFF.

The V and J genes are TRBV7-8 and TRBJ2-1, with no clear D. The V and J ends lost 1 base and 5 bases respectively, with 6 bases between them. Per the germline V gene, CDR1 is SGHVS and CDR2 is FQNEAQ. The CDR3 has 13 residues. CDR3 sequence: CASSLGGHNEQFF. The CDR3 nucleotides are TGTGCCAGCAGCTTAGGCGGACACAATGAGCAGTTCTTC.

This clone was seen just once. The rearrangement links TRBV27 to TRBJ1-2; D is unresolved. The length of the CDR3 is 13 residues. CDR1 and CDR2 from the germline V gene are MNHEY and SMNVEV (reference sequence). Trimming took off 0 bases at V and 4 bases at J, with 6 bases between the two ends. CDR3 nucleotides: TGTGCCAGCAGTTTATCAGGGAGCTATGGCTACACCTTC. It codes for CASSLSGSYGYTF.

The chain is built from TRBV29-1 and TRBJ2-5; D unresolved. The CDR3 extends over 16 amino acids. CDR1 is SQVTM and CDR2 is ANQGSEA in the germline V gene. Deletions cut 8 bases from V and 4 bases from J, with 26 bases between. The chain's CDR3 is CSTYQPPSLHRETQYF. CDR3 sequence (DNA): TGCAGCACGTATCAACCCCCTTCCTTACACCGAGAGACCCAGTACTTC.

V and J are TRBV10-3 and TRBJ1-4, with D possibly being TRBD1 (6 bases). V was pared by 5 bases and J by 7 bases, with 17 bases between. Germline CDR1 is ENHRY and CDR2 is SYGVKD. The CDR3 contains 15 residues. Written as DNA, the CDR3 is TGTGCCATCAGTTCGGGACAATCTGGCAGTGAAAAACTGTTTTTT. Translating gives CAISSGQSGSEKLFF.

DNA for the CDR3: TGTGCCATTCGTAGCGGGGGCCGGGGGGATACGCAGTATTTT. As protein: CAIRSGGRGDTQYF. The chain combines TRBV2 with TRBJ2-3; 9 bases are shared with TRBD2. Trimming cost V 10 bases and J 6 bases; bases outside gene matches: 11. CDR3 length equals 14 residues. Germline V gene lookup returns CDR1 SNHLY and CDR2 FYNNEI. Full variable domain (remainder filled in from reference TRBV2 and TRBJ2-3): EPEVTQTPSHQVTQMGQEVILRCVPISNHLYFYWYRQILGQKVEFLVSFYNNEISEKSEIFDDQFSVERPDGSNFTLKIRSTKLEDSAMYFCAIRSGGRGDTQYFGPGTRLTVL.